A single sample gave rise to the 19 T cell receptor beta chains below, sequenced in a study of CXCR3-negative and CXCR3-positive naive CD8 T cells. Through 5' RACE with UMI labels, the TRB cDNA libraries were prepared. TCRdb reprocessed the 5' RACE reads, with one entry per CDR3 protein and no DNA. There are about 120,000 distinct CDR3 sequences in the sample, with roughly 0.3% held by the top ten. Sequencing used naive CXCR3- CD8+ T cells from blood. Subset: CD45RO-CCR7+CD27+CD95- naive CD8+ T cells lacking CXCR3 (TNR3-). The receptor set was obtained from a human donor in good health. Some clones in this sample may be carry-over from other donors' samples.

CDR3 amino acids: CASSAVWTNTGELFF. The chain joins TRBV7-9 to TRBJ2-2. Per germline, CDR1 SEHNR and CDR2 FQNEAQ (reference sequence). This CDR3 comprises 15 residues.

The genes are TRBV7-9 and TRBJ2-7; TCRdb selects TRBD2, and the lack of DNA leaves this call unchecked. Germline-derived CDR1 and CDR2 are SEHNR and FQNEAQ (reference sequence). The CDR3 spans 15 residues. The CDR3 loop is CASSPIAGGPSEQYF.

The chain couples TRBV29-1 to TRBJ2-7; TCRdb designates TRBD2, a call that cannot be tested without DNA. CDR3 length: 13 amino acids. In germline, CDR1 is SQVTM, CDR2 ANQGSEA. The CDR3 here is CSVELADLYEQYF.

The chain couples TRBV7-9 to TRBJ1-1; TCRdb calls TRBD1, which cannot be checked without DNA. This CDR3 is 14 amino acids long. Germline V gives CDR1 SEHNR, CDR2 FQNEAQ (reference sequence). CDR3 loop: CASSSDGGNTEAFF.

This chain connects TRBV28 to TRBJ1-6; with no DNA, the TCRdb D assignment of TRBD1 cannot be verified. The CDR3 totals 16 residues. CDR1 is MDHEN, CDR2 SYDVKM, per germline. Here the CDR3 reads CASSFNPAGDNSPLHF.

The chain is built from TRBV28 and TRBJ1-1; TCRdb gives TRBD1 as the D gene, but with no DNA this cannot be confirmed. The germline V gene has CDR1 MDHEN and CDR2 SYDVKM. The CDR3 has 14 amino acids. The CDR3 spells CASSLFAGFTEAFF. The complete variable domain, with remaining parts taken from reference TRBV28 and TRBJ1-1, reads DVKVTQSSRYLVKRTGEKVFLECVQDMDHENMFWYRQDPGLGLRLIYFSYDVKMKEKGDIPEGYSVSREKKERFSLILESASTNQTSMYLCASSLFAGFTEAFFGQGTRLTVV.

The J gene is TRBJ2-2, the V gene TRBV7-6; no DNA is available, so the TRBD1 call from TCRdb remains unchecked. The CDR3 loop spans 13 amino acids. Looked up from germline, CDR1 is SGHVS and CDR2 is FNYEAQ. The CDR3 sequence: CASSSGATGELFF. The full variable domain, in which reference TRBV7-6 and TRBJ2-2 provide the parts outside the CDR3, is GAGVSQSPRYKVTKRGQDVALRCDPISGHVSLYWYRQALGQGPEFLTYFNYEAQQDKSGLPNDRFSAERPEGSISTLTIQRTEQRDSAMYRCASSSGATGELFFGEGSRLTVL.

This CDR3 reads CASSFPPKGGNYGYTF. The chain carries TRBV28 and TRBJ1-2. CDR1 and CDR2 (germline): MDHEN, SYDVKM. This CDR3 is built from 16 residues.

V and J are TRBV25-1 and TRBJ1-2; no DNA is available, so the TRBD1 call from TCRdb remains unchecked. Per the germline V gene, CDR1 is MGHDK and CDR2 is SYGVNS. This CDR3 has 13 residues. CDR3 region: CASSAGDLDGYTF.

The V and J genes are TRBV5-1 and TRBJ1-5; the D call from TCRdb, TRBD1, cannot be confirmed without DNA. Germline CDR1 reads SGHRS; CDR2 reads YFSETQ. The CDR3 covers 16 residues. The chain's CDR3 is CASKMRDRGHNQPQHF.

This rearrangement joins TRBV5-1 to TRBJ2-7. CDR1 is SGHRS, CDR2 YFSETQ, per germline. This CDR3 has 12 amino acids. CDR3 protein: CASSWRVYEQYF.

The gene calls are TRBV9 and TRBJ1-2. Germline loops: CDR1 SGDLS, CDR2 YYNGEE. CDR3 length: 12 amino acids. The CDR3 spells CASSLGNYGYTF.

This chain links TRBV24-1 with TRBJ2-1; TCRdb lists TRBD2, though no DNA is available to test this call. The germline V gene has CDR1 KGHDR and CDR2 SFDVKD. The CDR3 sequence is 16 residues long. The CDR3 sequence: CATSELAGGNGNEQFF.

The rearrangement joins TRBV10-3 to TRBJ1-5; TCRdb designates TRBD1, a call that cannot be tested without DNA. Germline V gives CDR1 ENHRY, CDR2 SYGVKD. This CDR3 has 14 amino acids. CDR3: CAISLPGSNQPQHF.

V usage is TRBV29-1 and J usage is TRBJ2-7; TCRdb's D call of TRBD1 is untestable without DNA. The CDR3 extends over 12 amino acids. Germline lookup yields CDR1 SQVTM and CDR2 ANQGSEA. The CDR3 here is CSVEKQGNEQYF.

CDR3 protein: CASKNPGATYEQYF. V is TRBV28 and J is TRBJ2-7. Per germline, CDR1 MDHEN and CDR2 SYDVKM. This CDR3 region has 14 residues.

The CDR3 loop is CASSLRGGHPNYEQYF. The V call is TRBV12-3 or TRBV12-4, the J call TRBJ2-7; TCRdb designates TRBD2, a call that cannot be tested without DNA. The CDR3 has 16 residues.

J is TRBJ2-1 and V is TRBV4-1; TCRdb's D gene call, TRBD1, goes unchecked for lack of DNA. CDR1 is MGHRA and CDR2 is YSYEKL in the germline V gene. The CDR3 loop spans 14 amino acids. This chain's CDR3 is CASKPGNSYNEQFF.

The gene calls are TRBV6-2 or TRBV6-3 and TRBJ1-1. CDR1 and CDR2 from the germline V gene are MNHEY and SVGEGT. This CDR3 has 12 amino acids. The CDR3 here is CASREHNTEAFF.